Following are 21 T cell receptor beta chains from one sample sequenced in a study of preoperative IRX-2 immunotherapy in early breast cancer. Treatment described: preoperative locoregional IRX-2 cytokine immunotherapy. Repertoires were generated with immunoSEQ multiplex PCR, while TCRdb's copy carries only in-frame clones and drops some. In the table there are about 98,000 clones, approximately 90% of which are singletons. The starting material was tumor tissue, obtained after IRX-2 immunotherapy. Receptor source: a human donor with breast cancer.

This rearrangement joins TRBV28 to TRBJ1-5; 7 nucleotides align to TRBD1. V lost 6 bases to trimming and J lost 5 bases; unmatched junction nucleotides: 7. Germline V CDR1 and CDR2: MDHEN, SYDVKM. CDR3 length: 14 residues. The CDR3 nucleotides read TGTGCCAGCAGCCTGACAGGGAATTATCAGCCCCAGCATTTT. This sequence encodes CASSLTGNYQPQHF.

The chain has TRBV7-7 and TRBJ2-3; 7 nucleotides align to TRBD1. Germline CDR1 is SSHAT and CDR2 is FNYEAQ (reference sequence). The V gene end was trimmed by 3 bases and the J gene end by 1 base; junction bases not matched to a gene: 1. The CDR3 length is 14 residues. The CDR3 nucleotides are TGTGCCAGCAGCTTCGGACAGGGCACAGATACGCAGTATTTT. It translates to CASSFGQGTDTQYF.

This clone was counted a few times. The genes are TRBV28 and TRBJ1-5, with a tentative D call TRBD1 (5 bases). Trimming cost V 2 bases and J 3 bases, with 8 bases left between them. The CDR3 contains 14 residues. Germline assignment: CDR1 MDHEN and CDR2 SYDVKM. This CDR3 is CASSLRGFNQPQHF. The CDR3 region has the DNA TGTGCCAGCAGTTTACGGGGCTTCAATCAGCCCCAGCATTTT. The complete variable domain, with remaining parts taken from reference TRBV28 and TRBJ1-5, reads DVKVTQSSRYLVKRTGEKVFLECVQDMDHENMFWYRQDPGLGLRLIYFSYDVKMKEKGDIPEGYSVSREKKERFSLILESASTNQTSMYLCASSLRGFNQPQHFGDGTRLSIL.

This clone was recorded once. This rearrangement joins TRBV6-8 to TRBJ2-3; the D gene is possibly TRBD1 (5 bases). CDR3 length equals 13 residues. Germline assignment: CDR1 MNHGY and CDR2 SAAAGT. V was pared by 6 bases and J by 3 bases, with 10 bases between. In DNA, the CDR3 is TGTGCCAGCAGGGGGCAGAGGACAGATACGCAGTATTTT. Its protein product is CASRGQRTDTQYF.

The V gene is TRBV6-8, the J gene TRBJ1-2; D is undetermined. The germline gives CDR1 MNHGY, CDR2 SAAAGT. Deletions cut 6 bases from V and 4 bases from J, with 15 bases between. The CDR3 runs 14 residues. The CDR3 loop reads CASRNGRTTYGYTF. The CDR3 DNA is TGTGCCAGCAGAAACGGCAGGACGACCTATGGCTACACCTTC.

The rearrangement joins TRBV7-7 to TRBJ1-1, with TRBD1 matching 7 bases. Trimming at V came to 6 bases and at J to 0 bases, leaving 4 bases not matched to a gene. The CDR3 is 14 amino acids. The V gene's germline CDR1 is SSHAT and CDR2 FNYEAQ (reference sequence). The CDR3: CASSTQGLNTEAFF. For the CDR3, the DNA is TGTGCCAGCAGTACACAGGGGTTGAACACTGAAGCTTTCTTT.

The chain recombines TRBV29-1 with TRBJ1-5; D not certain. V gave up 5 bases and J gave up 2 bases, with 10 bases separating them. This CDR3 is built from 13 residues. Germline V CDR1 and CDR2: SQVTM, ANQGSEA. Here the CDR3 reads CSVTEAGNQPQHF. The CDR3, as DNA: TGCAGCGTTACCGAGGCTGGCAATCAGCCCCAGCATTTT.

This chain connects TRBV29-1 to TRBJ2-2, with unresolved D. The V gene lost 2 bases and the J gene lost 4 bases, with 5 bases spanning the gap. The V gene's germline CDR1 is SQVTM and CDR2 ANQGSEA. There are 12 residues in the CDR3. In DNA, the CDR3 is TGCAGCGTTGAAAGGAGCACCGGGGAGCTGTTTTTT. It specifies CSVERSTGELFF.

The J gene is TRBJ1-5, the V gene TRBV19, with D tentatively TRBD1 (5 bases). Trimming took 3 bases from V and 7 from J, leaving 25 bases between them. Germline CDR1 and CDR2: LNHDA and SQIVND (reference sequence). This CDR3 is 18 amino acids long. The CDR3 DNA sequence: TGTGCCAGTAGTATTACCCGCTTGGGGCACGCGGGGGGACAGCCCCAGCATTTT. As protein: CASSITRLGHAGGQPQHF.

This chain links TRBV6-8 with TRBJ1-5; D is uncertain. Trimming shortened V by 10 bases and J by 4 bases, and 14 bases separated the two germline ends. CDR1 and CDR2 (germline): MNHGY, SAAAGT. The CDR3 covers 13 residues. As DNA, the CDR3 is TGTGCCATCAGCGTTGAGATTAATCAGCCCCAGCATTTT. Protein sequence: CAISVEINQPQHF.

This rearrangement joins TRBV19 to TRBJ1-5; D gene uncertain. The CDR3 loop spans 12 amino acids. Germline V gene lookup returns CDR1 LNHDA and CDR2 SQIVND (reference sequence). The V and J ends lost 1 base and 6 bases respectively, with 4 bases between them. CDR3 sequence reads: CASSIVSQPQHF. CDR3 DNA sequence: TGTGCCAGTAGTATAGTAAGTCAGCCCCAGCATTTT.

The chain is built from TRBV30 and TRBJ1-2; D gene unclear. Trimming took 5 bases from V and 2 from J, leaving 9 bases between them. The CDR3 consists of 12 residues. In germline, CDR1 is GTSNPN, CDR2 SVGIG (reference sequence). The CDR3 reads CAWSVANYGYTF. DNA of the CDR3: TGTGCCTGGTCGGTGGCAAACTATGGCTACACCTTC.

The chain recombines TRBV28 with TRBJ1-3, with unresolved D. The CDR3 has 15 amino acids. V lost 2 bases to trimming and J lost 0 bases, with 8 bases between them. The germline gives CDR1 MDHEN, CDR2 SYDVKM. CDR3 nucleotides: TGTGCCAGCAGTTTAGATGTAGACTCTGGAAACACCATATATTTT. Amino acids: CASSLDVDSGNTIYF.

The chain carries TRBV6-8 and TRBJ2-2; TRBD2 matches 10 bases. This CDR3 is 16 amino acids long. The J segment lost 3 bases and the V segment lost 10 bases, leaving 11 bases of the junction unmatched. Germline assignment: CDR1 MNHGY and CDR2 SAAAGT. The CDR3 loop reads CAIREASGRDTGELFF. The CDR3 region has the DNA TGTGCCATCAGGGAGGCTAGCGGGAGAGACACCGGGGAGCTGTTTTTT.

The genes are TRBV5-1 and TRBJ2-3; 12 bases align to TRBD1. Per germline, CDR1 SGHRS and CDR2 YFSETQ. CDR3 length equals 15 residues. Germline trimming cut 0 bases from V and 10 bases from J; bases unmatched to any gene: 6. CDR3 sequence reads: CASSLGGQGASPQYF. As DNA, the CDR3 is TGCGCCAGCAGCTTGGGGGGACAGGGGGCGTCGCCGCAGTATTTT.

Details on this clone: The germline gene is not matched at one end of the junction; a read error may be the cause. The rearrangement uses TRBV30 and TRBJ2-7, with 9 bases lining up with TRBD1. In germline, CDR1 is GTSNPN, CDR2 SVGIG (reference sequence). The length of the CDR3 is 11 residues. The CDR3 loop reads CAWSVRQGQGF. The CDR3 coding sequence is TGTGCCTGGAGTGTACGGCAAGGACAGGGGTTC.

The V and J genes are TRBV6-8 and TRBJ2-1, with 8 bases lining up with TRBD1. The ends lost 5 bases at V and 4 bases at J; junction bases unmatched: 16. This CDR3 is built from 18 residues. CDR1 MNHGY and CDR2 SAAAGT come from the germline V gene. The CDR3 loop is CASSLRVLGQGPYNEQFF. As DNA, the CDR3 is TGTGCCAGCAGTCTCCGGGTCCTCGGACAGGGACCTTACAATGAGCAGTTCTTC.

This clone has only a few counts. V is TRBV10-3 and J is TRBJ2-1; TRBD2 aligns across 9 bases. Per germline, CDR1 ENHRY and CDR2 SYGVKD. The V gene end was trimmed by 2 bases and the J gene end by 7 bases; junction bases not matched to a gene: 6. This CDR3 contains 15 residues. Here the CDR3 reads CAISEGLASSNEQFF. Here the CDR3 DNA reads TGTGCCATCAGTGAGGGACTAGCGTCTTCAAATGAGCAGTTCTTC.

CDR3 in amino acids: CASTTGSYEQYF. The CDR3 region has the DNA TGTGCCAGCACGACCGGCTCCTACGAGCAGTACTTC. V gene TRBV28 combines with J gene TRBJ2-7; D is ambiguous. This CDR3 contains 12 residues. In germline, CDR1 is MDHEN, CDR2 SYDVKM. Trimming left V 7 bases short and J 0 bases short, with 7 bases between.

The rearrangement joins TRBV6-8 to TRBJ2-7; TRBD1 aligns across 10 bases. This CDR3 comprises 15 residues. The V and J ends lost 7 bases and 0 bases, in that order; junction bases with no gene match: 6. Germline V gene data show CDR1 as MNHGY and CDR2 as SAAAGT. Written as DNA, the CDR3 is TGTGCCAGCAACCCGGGACAGGGGCTCTCCTACGAGCAGTACTTC. Residues: CASNPGQGLSYEQYF.

This clone was seen only once. V usage is TRBV6-8 and J usage is TRBJ2-1, with no clear D. The CDR3 has 16 residues. Trimming removed 6 bases at V and 0 bases at J, with 15 bases between. Germline assignment: CDR1 MNHGY and CDR2 SAAAGT. CDR3 DNA sequence: TGTGCCAGCAGCATTGACTCGACCAGCTCCTACAATGAGCAGTTCTTC. It yields the protein CASSIDSTSSYNEQFF.